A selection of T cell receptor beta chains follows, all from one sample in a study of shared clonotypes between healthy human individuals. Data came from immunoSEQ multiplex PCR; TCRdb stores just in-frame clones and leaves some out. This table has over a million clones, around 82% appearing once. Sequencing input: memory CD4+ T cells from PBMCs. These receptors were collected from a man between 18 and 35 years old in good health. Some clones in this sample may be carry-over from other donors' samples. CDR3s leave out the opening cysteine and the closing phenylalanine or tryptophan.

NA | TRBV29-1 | SVDSGRGVYEQY
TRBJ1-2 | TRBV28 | ASTPGQNYGYT
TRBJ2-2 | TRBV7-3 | ASSRQGGGELF
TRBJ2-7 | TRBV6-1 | ASGQGGGSTYEQY
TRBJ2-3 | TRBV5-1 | ASSLTAGGSTDTQY
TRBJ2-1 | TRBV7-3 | ASSPGRTSGRLVDEQF
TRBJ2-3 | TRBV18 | ASSPSLSTDTQY
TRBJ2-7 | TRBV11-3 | ASSSDGYEQY
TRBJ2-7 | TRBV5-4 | ASSLNLGSAYEQY
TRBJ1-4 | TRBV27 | ASSLIPTGPEKLF
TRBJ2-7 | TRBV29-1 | SALTWGQGHEQY
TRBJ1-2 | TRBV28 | ASSSSGRGNYGYT
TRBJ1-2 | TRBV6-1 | ASSNPTGGRGYT
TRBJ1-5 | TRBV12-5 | ASFPRTAWGVQPQH
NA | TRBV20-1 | SEVKVAEQY
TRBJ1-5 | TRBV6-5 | ASRRQETSNQPQH
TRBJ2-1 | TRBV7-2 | ASSRSREGVHEQF
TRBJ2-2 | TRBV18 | ASSLRPGSHTGELF
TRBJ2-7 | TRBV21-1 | ASSKVGWQRSLSYEQY
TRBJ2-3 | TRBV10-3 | AISPREGPGIGTQY
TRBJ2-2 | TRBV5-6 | ASKLAGGSGELF
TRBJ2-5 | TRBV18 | ASSPPSGGETQY
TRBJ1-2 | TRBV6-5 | ASSYSLTGSYFGYT
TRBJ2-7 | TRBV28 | ASRTGAPYEQY
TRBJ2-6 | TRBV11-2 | ASNNLVRKVSGANVLT
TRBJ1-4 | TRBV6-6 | ASSYTNEKLF
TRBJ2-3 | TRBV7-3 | ASSQAGGRDTQY
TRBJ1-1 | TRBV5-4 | ASGEADGMNTEAF
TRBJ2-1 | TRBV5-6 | ASTPGLGGRDDEQF
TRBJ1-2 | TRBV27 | ASSFLPEGASGYT
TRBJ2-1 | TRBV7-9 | ASSLAGGPGNEQF
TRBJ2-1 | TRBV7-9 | ASSPRGVLAGGHNEQF
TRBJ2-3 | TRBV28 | ASSTSGTGVDTQY
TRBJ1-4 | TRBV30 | ATNQQGANEKLF
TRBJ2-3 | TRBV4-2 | ASSLQQIRPDTQY
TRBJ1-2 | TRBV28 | ASTEGADYGYT
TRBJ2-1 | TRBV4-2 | ASSTWTARPGDEQF